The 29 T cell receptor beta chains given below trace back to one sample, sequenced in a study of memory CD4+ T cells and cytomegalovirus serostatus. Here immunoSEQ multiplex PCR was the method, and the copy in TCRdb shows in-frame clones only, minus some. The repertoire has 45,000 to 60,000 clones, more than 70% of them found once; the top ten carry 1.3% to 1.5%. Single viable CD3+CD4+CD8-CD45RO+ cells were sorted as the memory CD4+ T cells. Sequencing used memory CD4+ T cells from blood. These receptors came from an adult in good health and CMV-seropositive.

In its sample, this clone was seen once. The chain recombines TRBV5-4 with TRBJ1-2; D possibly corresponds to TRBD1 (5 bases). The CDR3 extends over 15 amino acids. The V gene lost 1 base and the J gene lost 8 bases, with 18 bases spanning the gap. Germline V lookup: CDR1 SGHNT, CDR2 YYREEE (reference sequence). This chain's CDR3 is CASSLRLGAMRGYTF. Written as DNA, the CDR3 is TGTGCCAGCAGCTTGAGGTTAGGGGCGATGCGGGGCTACACCTTC.

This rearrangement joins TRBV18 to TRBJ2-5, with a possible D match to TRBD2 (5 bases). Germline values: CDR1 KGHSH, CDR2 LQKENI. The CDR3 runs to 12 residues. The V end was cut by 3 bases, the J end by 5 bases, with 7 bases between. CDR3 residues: CASSPRGETQYF. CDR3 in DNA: TGTGCCAGCTCACCTCGAGGGGAGACCCAGTACTTC.

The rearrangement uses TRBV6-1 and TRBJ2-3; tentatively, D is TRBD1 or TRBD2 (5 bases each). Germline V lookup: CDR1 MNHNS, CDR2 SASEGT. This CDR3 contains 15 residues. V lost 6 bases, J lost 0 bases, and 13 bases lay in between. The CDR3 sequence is CASSLSGASTDTQYF. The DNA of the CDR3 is TGTGCCAGCAGCCTCTCCGGGGCTAGCACAGATACGCAGTATTTT.

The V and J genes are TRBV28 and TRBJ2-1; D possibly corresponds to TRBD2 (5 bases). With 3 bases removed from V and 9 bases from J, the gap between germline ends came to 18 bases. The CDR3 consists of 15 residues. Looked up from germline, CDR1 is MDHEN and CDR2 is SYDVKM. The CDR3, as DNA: TGTGCCAGCAGTTTCATAATCGGCGGGCCTGGTGAGCAGTTCTTC. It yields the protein CASSFIIGGPGEQFF.

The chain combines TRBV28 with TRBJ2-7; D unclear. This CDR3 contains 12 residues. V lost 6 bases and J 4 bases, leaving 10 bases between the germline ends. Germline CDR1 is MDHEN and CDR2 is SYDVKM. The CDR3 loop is CASSRYRYEQYF. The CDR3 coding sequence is TGTGCCAGCAGCCGATACAGATACGAGCAGTACTTC.

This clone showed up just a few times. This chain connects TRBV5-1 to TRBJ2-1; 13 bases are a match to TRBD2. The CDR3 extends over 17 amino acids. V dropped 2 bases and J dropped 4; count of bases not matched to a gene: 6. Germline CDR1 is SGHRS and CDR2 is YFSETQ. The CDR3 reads CASSFNGLAGVYNEQFF. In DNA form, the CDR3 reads TGCGCCAGCAGCTTTAACGGACTAGCGGGAGTATACAATGAGCAGTTCTTC.

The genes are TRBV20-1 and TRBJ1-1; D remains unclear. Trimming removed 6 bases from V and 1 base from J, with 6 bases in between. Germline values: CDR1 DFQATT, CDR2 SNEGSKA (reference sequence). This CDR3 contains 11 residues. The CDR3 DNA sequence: TGCAGTGCGGTGGCGAACACTGAAGCTTTCTTT. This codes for CSAVANTEAFF.

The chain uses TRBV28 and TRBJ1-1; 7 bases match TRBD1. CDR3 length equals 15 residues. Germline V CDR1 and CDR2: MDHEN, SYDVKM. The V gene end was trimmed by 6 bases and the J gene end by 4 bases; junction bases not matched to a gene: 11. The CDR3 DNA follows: TGTGCCAGCAGCCCTTCCCTCTACAGGGGCACTGAAGCTTTCTTT. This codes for CASSPSLYRGTEAFF.

The CDR3 sequence: CASSERGVTEAFF. The CDR3 DNA follows: TGCGCCAGCAGTGAAAGGGGAGTCACTGAAGCTTTCTTT. The J gene is TRBJ1-1, the V gene TRBV10-1, with D perhaps TRBD1 (5 bases). V shed 3 bases and J shed 4 bases, with 9 bases lying between them. Per the germline V gene, CDR1 is WNHNN and CDR2 is SYGVQD (reference sequence). This CDR3 is built from 13 residues.

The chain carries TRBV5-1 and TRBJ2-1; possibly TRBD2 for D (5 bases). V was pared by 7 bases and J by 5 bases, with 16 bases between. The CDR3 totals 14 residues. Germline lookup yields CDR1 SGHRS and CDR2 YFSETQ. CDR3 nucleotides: TGCGCCAGCGCCGGTCAGGCGGGTGACAATGAGCAGTTCTTC. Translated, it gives CASAGQAGDNEQFF.

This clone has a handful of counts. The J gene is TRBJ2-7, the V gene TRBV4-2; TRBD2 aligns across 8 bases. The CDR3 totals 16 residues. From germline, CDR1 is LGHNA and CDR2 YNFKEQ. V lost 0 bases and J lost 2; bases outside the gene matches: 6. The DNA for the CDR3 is TGTGCCAGCAGCCAAGAGGCTAGCGGGTCAACCTACGAGCAGTACTTC. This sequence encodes CASSQEASGSTYEQYF.

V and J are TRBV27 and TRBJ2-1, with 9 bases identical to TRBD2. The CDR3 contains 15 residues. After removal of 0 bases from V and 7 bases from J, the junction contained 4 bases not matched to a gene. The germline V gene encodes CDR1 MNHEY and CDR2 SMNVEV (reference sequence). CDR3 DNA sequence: TGTGCCAGCAGTTTATCGGGGCTAGCGGGGAATGAGCAGTTCTTC. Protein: CASSLSGLAGNEQFF.

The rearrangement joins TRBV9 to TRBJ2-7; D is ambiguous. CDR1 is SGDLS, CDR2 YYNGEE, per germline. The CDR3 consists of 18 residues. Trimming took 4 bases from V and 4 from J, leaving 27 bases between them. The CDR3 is CASSSRPTNFNLKYEQYF. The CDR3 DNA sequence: TGTGCCAGCAGCTCCCGACCCACTAACTTTAACTTAAAATACGAGCAGTACTTC.

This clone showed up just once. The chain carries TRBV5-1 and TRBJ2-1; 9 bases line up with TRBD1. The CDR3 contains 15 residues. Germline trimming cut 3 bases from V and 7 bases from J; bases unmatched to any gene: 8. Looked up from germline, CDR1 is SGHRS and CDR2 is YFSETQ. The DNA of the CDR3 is TGCGCCAGCAGCTCCTCCGGGACAGGGAGGAATGAGCAGTTCTTC. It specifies CASSSSGTGRNEQFF.

The DNA for the CDR3 is TGTGCCAGCTCACCGGAACCGGGACTAGCGGTCTCCACCCAGTACTTC. Amino acids: CASSPEPGLAVSTQYF. The V gene is TRBV18, the J gene TRBJ2-5; 11 nucleotides align to TRBD2. This CDR3 contains 16 residues. The germline V gene encodes CDR1 KGHSH and CDR2 LQKENI. V dropped 3 bases and J dropped 8; count of bases not matched to a gene: 11.

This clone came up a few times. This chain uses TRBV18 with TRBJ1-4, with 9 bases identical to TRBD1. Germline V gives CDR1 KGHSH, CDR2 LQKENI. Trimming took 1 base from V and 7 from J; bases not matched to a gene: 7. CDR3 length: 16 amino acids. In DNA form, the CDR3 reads TGTGCCAGCTCACCACTACCCGGGACAGGGATTGAAAAACTGTTTTTT. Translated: CASSPLPGTGIEKLFF.

Here the CDR3 DNA reads TGCGCCAGCAGTTTACAGGGGGAGGTGGCTGGGGCCAACGTCCTGACTTTC. The encoded protein is CASSLQGEVAGANVLTF. This sequence joins TRBV5-1 and TRBJ2-6; 8 nucleotides align to TRBD1. The junction had 9 bases not matched to a gene; V was cut back by 5 bases and J by 2 bases. The CDR3 is made up of 17 amino acids. Germline lookup yields CDR1 SGHRS and CDR2 YFSETQ.

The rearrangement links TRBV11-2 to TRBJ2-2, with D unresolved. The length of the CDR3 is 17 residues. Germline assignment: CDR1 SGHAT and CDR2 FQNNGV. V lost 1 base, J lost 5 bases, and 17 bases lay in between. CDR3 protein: CASSLVGGFLSTGELFF. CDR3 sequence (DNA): TGTGCCAGCAGCTTAGTTGGTGGGTTTTTAAGTACCGGGGAGCTGTTTTTT.

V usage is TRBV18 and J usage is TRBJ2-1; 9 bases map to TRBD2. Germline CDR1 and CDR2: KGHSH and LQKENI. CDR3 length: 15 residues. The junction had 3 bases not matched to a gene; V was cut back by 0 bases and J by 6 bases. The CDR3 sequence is CASSPPTREGNEQFF. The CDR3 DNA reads TGTGCCAGCTCACCACCAACGCGGGAGGGCAATGAGCAGTTCTTC.

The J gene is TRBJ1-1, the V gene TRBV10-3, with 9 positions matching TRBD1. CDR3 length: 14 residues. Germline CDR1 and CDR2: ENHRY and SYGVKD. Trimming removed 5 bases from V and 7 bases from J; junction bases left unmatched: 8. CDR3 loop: CAISFSQGAGEAFF. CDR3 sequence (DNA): TGTGCCATCAGTTTTTCACAGGGGGCGGGTGAAGCTTTCTTT.

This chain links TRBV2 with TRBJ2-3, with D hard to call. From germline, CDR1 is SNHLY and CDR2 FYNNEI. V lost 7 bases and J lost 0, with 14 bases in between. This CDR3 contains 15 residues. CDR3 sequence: CASTVHRASTDTQYF. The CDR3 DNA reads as TGTGCCAGCACCGTACACCGTGCTAGCACAGATACGCAGTATTTT.

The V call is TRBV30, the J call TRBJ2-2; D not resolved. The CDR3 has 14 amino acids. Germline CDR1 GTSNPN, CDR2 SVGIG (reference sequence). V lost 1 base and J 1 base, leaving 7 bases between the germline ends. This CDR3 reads CAWSAYLNTGELFF. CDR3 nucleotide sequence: TGTGCCTGGAGTGCCTATTTGAACACCGGGGAGCTGTTTTTT. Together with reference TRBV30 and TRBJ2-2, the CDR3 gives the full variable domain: SQTIHQWPATLVQPVGSPLSLECTVEGTSNPNLYWYRQAAGRGLQLLFYSVGIGQISSEVPQNLSASRPQDRQFILSSKKLLLSDSGFYLCAWSAYLNTGELFFGEGSRLTVL.

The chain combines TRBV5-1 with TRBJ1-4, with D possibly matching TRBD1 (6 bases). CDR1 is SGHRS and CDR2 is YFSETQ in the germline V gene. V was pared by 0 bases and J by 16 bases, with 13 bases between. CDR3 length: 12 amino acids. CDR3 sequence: CASSLGEGQRFF. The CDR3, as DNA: TGCGCCAGCAGCTTGGGAGAAGGACAGAGGTTTTTT.

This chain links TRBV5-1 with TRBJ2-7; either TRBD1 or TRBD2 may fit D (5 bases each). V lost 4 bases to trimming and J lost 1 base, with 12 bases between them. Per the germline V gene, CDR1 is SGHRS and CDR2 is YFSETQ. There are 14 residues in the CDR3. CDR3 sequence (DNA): TGCGCCAGCAGCCCGCCGGGACGTTCCTACGAGCAGTACTTC. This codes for CASSPPGRSYEQYF.

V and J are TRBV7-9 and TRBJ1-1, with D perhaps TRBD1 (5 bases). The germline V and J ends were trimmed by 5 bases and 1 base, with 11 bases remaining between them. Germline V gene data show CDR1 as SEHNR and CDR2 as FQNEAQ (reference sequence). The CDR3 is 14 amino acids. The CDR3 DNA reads TGTGCCAGCAGCCTGACAGTGGGGAACACTGAAGCTTTCTTT. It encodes CASSLTVGNTEAFF.

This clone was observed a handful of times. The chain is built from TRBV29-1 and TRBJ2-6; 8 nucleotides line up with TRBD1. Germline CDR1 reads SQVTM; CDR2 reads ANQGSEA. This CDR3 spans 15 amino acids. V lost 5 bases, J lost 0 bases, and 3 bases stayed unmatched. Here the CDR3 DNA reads TGCAGCGTTAGCACAGGGGGCTCTGGGGCCAACGTCCTGACTTTC. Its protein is CSVSTGGSGANVLTF.

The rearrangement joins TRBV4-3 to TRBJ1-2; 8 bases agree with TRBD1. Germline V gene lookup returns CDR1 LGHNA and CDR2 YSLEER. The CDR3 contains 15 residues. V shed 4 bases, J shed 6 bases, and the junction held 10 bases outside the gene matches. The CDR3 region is CASSPRTGSGNGYTF. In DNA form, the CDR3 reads TGCGCCAGCAGCCCCCGGACAGGGAGTGGGAATGGCTACACCTTC.

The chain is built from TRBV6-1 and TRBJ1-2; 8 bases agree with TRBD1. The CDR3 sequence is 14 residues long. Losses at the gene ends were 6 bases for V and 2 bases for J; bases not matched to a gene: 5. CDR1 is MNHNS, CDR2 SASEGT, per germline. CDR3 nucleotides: TGTGCCAGCAGCCTGGACAGGGTAAACTATGGCTACACCTTC. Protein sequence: CASSLDRVNYGYTF.

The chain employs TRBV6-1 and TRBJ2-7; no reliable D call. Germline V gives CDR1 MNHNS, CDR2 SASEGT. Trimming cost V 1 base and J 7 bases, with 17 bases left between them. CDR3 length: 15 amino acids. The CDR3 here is CASSEGSAGVGEQYF. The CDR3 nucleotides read TGTGCCAGCAGTGAAGGGTCAGCCGGCGTAGGAGAGCAGTACTTC.